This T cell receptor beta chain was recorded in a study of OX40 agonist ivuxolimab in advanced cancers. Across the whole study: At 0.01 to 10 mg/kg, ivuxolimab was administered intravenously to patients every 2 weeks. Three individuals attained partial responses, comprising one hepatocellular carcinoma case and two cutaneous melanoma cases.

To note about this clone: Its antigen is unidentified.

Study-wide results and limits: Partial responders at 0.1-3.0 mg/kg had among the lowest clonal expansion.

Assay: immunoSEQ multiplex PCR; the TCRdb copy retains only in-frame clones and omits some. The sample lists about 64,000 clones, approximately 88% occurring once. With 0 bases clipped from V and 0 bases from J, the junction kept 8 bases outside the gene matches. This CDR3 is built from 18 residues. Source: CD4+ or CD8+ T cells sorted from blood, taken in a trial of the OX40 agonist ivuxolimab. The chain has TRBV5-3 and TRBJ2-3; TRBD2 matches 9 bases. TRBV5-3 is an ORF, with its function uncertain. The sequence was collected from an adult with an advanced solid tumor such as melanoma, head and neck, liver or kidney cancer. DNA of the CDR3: TGTGCCAGAAGCTTGGTATTAGCGGGAGATCTGAGCACAGATACGCAGTATTTT. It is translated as CARSLVLAGDLSTDTQYF.